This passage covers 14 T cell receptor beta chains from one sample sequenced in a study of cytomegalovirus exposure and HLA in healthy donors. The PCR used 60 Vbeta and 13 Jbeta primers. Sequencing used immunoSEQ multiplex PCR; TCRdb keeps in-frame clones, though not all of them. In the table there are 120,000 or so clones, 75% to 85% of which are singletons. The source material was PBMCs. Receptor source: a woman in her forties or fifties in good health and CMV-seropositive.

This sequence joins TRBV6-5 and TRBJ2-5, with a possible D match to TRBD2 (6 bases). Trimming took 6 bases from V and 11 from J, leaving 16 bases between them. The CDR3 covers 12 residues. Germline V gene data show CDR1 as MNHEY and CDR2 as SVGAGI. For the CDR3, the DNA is TGTGCCAGCAGCCCTAGGACCCGGGGGCAGTACTTC. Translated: CASSPRTRGQYF.

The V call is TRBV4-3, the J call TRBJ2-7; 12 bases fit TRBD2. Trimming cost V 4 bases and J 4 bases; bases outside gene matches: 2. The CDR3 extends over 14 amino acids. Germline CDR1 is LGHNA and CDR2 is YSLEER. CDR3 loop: CASSLGLAGYEQYF. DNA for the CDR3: TGCGCCAGCAGCCTCGGACTAGCGGGGTACGAGCAGTACTTC.

The CDR3 region is CAISESQSGKGYEQYF. The CDR3, as DNA: TGTGCCATCAGTGAGTCTCAGAGCGGGAAGGGCTACGAGCAGTACTTC. This rearrangement joins TRBV10-3 to TRBJ2-7; 7 nucleotides line up with TRBD2. This CDR3 contains 16 residues. J was trimmed by 3 bases and V by 0 bases; bases with no gene match: 8. Germline assignment: CDR1 ENHRY and CDR2 SYGVKD.

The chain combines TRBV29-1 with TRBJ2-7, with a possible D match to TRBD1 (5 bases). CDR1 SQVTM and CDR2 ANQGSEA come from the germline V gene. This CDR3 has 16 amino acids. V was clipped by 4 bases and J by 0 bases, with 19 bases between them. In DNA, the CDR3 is TGCAGCGTTGGCCTCTCACAGGTCCGCAGCTCCTACGAGCAGTACTTC. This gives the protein CSVGLSQVRSSYEQYF.

The CDR3 spells CASRLDEDTQYF. The CDR3 nucleotides read TGTGCCAGCAGACTAGACGAAGATACGCAGTATTTT. V is TRBV2 and J is TRBJ2-3, with D possibly TRBD2 on 5 matching bases. CDR3 length: 12 residues. Germline loops: CDR1 SNHLY, CDR2 FYNNEI. Trimming cost V 6 bases and J 5 bases, with 9 bases left between them.

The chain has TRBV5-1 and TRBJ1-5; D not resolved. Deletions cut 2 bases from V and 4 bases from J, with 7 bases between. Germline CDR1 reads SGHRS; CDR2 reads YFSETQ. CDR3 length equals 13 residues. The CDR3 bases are TGCGCCAGCAGCTTTGGCAGAAATCAGCCCCAGCATTTT. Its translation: CASSFGRNQPQHF.

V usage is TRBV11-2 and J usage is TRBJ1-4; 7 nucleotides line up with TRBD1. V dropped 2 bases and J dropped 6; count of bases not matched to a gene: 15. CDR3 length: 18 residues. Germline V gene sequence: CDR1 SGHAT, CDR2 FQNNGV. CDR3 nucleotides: TGTGCCAGCAGCTTACGGATAACCTCGACAGGGTCTCATGAAAAACTGTTTTTT. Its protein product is CASSLRITSTGSHEKLFF.

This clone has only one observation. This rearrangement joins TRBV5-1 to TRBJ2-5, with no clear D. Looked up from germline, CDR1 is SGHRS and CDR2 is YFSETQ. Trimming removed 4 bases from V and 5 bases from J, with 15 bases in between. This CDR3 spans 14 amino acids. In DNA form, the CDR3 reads TGCGCCAGCAGCCCACCGCGCGACTGGGAGACCCAGTACTTC. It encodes CASSPPRDWETQYF. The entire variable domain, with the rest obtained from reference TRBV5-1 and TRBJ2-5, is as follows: KAGVTQTPRYLIKTRGQQVTLSCSPISGHRSVSWYQQTPGQGLQFLFEYFSETQRNKGNFPGRFSGRQFSNSRSEMNVSTLELGDSALYLCASSPPRDWETQYFGPGTRLLVL.

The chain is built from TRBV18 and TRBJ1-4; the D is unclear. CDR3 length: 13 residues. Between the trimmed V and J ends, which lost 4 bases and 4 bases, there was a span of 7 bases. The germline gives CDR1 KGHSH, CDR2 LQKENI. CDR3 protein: CASSREVNEKLFF. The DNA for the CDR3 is TGTGCCAGCTCACGGGAGGTTAATGAAAAACTGTTTTTT.

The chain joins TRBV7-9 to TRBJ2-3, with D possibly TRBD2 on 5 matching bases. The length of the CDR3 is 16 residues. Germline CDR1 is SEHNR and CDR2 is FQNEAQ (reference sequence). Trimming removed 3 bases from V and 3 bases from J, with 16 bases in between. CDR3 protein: CASSFSGAFKTDTQYF. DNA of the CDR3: TGTGCCAGCAGCTTCAGCGGCGCTTTCAAAACAGATACGCAGTATTTT. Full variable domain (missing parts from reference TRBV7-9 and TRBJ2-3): DTGVSQNPRHKITKRGQNVTFRCDPISEHNRLYWYRQTLGQGPEFLTYFQNEAQLEKSRLLSDRFSAERPKGSFSTLEIQRTEQGDSAMYLCASSFSGAFKTDTQYFGPGTRLTVL.

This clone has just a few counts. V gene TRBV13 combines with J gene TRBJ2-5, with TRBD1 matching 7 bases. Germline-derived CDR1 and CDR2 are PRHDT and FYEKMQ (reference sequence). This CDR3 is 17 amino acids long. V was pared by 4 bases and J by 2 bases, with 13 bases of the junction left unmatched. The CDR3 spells CASSSTQDIRGQETQYF. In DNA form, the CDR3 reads TGTGCCAGCAGCTCTACACAGGACATCAGGGGGCAAGAGACCCAGTACTTC.

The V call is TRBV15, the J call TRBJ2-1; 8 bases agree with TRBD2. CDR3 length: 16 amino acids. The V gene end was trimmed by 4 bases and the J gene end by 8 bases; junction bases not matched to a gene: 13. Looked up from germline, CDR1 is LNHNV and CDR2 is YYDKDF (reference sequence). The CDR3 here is CATSTLGSGRHDEQFF. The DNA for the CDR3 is TGTGCCACCAGCACCTTAGGAAGCGGGAGACATGATGAGCAGTTCTTC.

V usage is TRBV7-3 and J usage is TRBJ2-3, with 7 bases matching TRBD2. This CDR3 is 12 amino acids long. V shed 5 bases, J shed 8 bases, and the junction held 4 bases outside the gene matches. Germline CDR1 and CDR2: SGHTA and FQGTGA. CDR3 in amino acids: CASSPPGGTQYF. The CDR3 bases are TGTGCCAGCAGCCCTCCGGGGGGTACGCAGTATTTT.

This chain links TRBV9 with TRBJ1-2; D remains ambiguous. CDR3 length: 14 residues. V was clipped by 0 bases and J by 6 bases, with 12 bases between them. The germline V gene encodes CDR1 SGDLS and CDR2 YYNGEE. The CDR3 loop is CASSVAGRVDGYTF. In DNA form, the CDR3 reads TGTGCCAGCAGCGTAGCGGGGAGGGTGGATGGCTACACCTTC.